This T cell receptor (beta chain) was sequenced in a study of blood T cells in healthy people across ages (dated by TCRdb to between 2015 and 2017). Looking at the study overall: In model experiments, template switching captured about one uniquely barcoded TCR beta cDNA molecule for every two T cells. Age-related changes in TCR beta repertoire diversity were measured in the study by deep sequencing normalized with unique cDNA molecular identifiers. Donors were grouped into four age groups: young (average about 15 years), middle-aged (around 39), aged (around 62) and long-lived (less than 85). To avoid experimental bias, donors of different ages were spread randomly across the sequencing lanes. Using the same blood draw, the study looked at two additional independent replicas of 1 million unique cDNA reads for two donors, one aged 18 to 30 and the other aged 80 or older.

Its CDR3 holds 13 amino acids, cysteine through phenylalanine. Left in the record is the CDR3 DNA by itself, 39 bases read in frame from the first base. Germline trimming: 3 bases from V, 7 bases from J; junction bases outside gene matches: 4. In the germline V gene, CDR1 corresponds to KGHDR and CDR2 to SFDVKD. Results and caveats for the whole study, not just this receptor: The CMV infection status of donors was not known, potentially confounding age-related changes in expanded clonotypes. Estimates of total diversity based on one million sequenced T cells were considered lower bounds and underestimates. As age increased, observed TCR beta diversity per million T cells dropped in a roughly linear way, and a significant reduction was already evident by age around 41. Bulk unsorted PBMC profiling prevented conclusive comparison of naive and antigen-experienced compartments. A strong correlation was found between observed TCR beta diversity and the percentage of naive T cells measured by flow cytometry. Compared with the aged group, more naive CD4+ T cells, fewer expanded clones and increased TCR diversity were shown by the long-lived group, suggesting age selection.

Systemically healthy Caucasian individuals from Russia, approximately 39 in total and aged 6 to 90 years, were included as donors. About 10 milliliters of peripheral blood were collected from each donor into EDTA-treated Vacutainer tubes. PBMCs were isolated by Ficoll-Paque density-gradient centrifugation, with at least 7 million obtained per sample. Trizol reagent was used to extract total RNA from the PBMCs, yielding at least 6 micrograms per sample. Naive CD45RAhigh/CD27high T cell percentages were measured by flow cytometry on a PBMC aliquot from every donor. The method behind the library was 5' RACE. The sequencer listed for this sample is Illumina HiSeq 2500. A second roughly 7 to 11 cycle PCR used a sample-barcoded 5' primer and a J-beta primer mix. A unique molecular identifier was introduced onto each TCR beta cDNA molecule by a template-switch 5' adaptor carrying 12 random nucleotides. Each sample yielded at least 2.5 million CDR3-containing paired-end reads. First-strand cDNA synthesis was performed from all RNA using the Mint cDNA synthesis kit, with priming by a TRBC-specific oligonucleotide. Following uracil-DNA glycosylase treatment, a first 18-cycle PCR with universal primers M1SS and BC2_uni_R was performed on all cDNA. The study's processing was this. Each sample was normalized by randomly selecting 1 million high-quality reads, each carrying a distinct molecular identifier. Instead of being binned into consensus sequences, reads with shared molecular identifiers were discarded. CDR3 identification, clonotype clustering and error correction used MiTCR with a Q25 quality threshold and the strictest error-elimination algorithm. A nonparametric unseen species model with Euler transformation was used to estimate lower-bound total TCR beta diversity. TCRdb trimmed public reads at Q25 via fastp, called clones via MiXCR and kept in-frame beta chains. Every CDR3 protein is listed once, alongside the most common genes and DNA of its rows. The V and J calls follow TCRdb's processing rather than the paper's. This sample lists about 1,500,000 distinct CDR3 sequences; about 28% were detected once. Clones ranked in the top ten supply over 7% of the sample.

This clonotype was seen at least ten times. Its target antigen remains unknown. Base qualities are missing; no much larger clone stands one base away. The clonotype was recovered from a woman under 40 in good health. The sequence links TRBV24-1 to TRBJ1-2, with 7 bases in between that match TRBD1. The source material was blood. In nucleotide form, the sequence is TGTGCCACCAGTGATCGGGACAGACCTGGCTACACCTTC. Its translation reads: CATSDRDRPGYTF.